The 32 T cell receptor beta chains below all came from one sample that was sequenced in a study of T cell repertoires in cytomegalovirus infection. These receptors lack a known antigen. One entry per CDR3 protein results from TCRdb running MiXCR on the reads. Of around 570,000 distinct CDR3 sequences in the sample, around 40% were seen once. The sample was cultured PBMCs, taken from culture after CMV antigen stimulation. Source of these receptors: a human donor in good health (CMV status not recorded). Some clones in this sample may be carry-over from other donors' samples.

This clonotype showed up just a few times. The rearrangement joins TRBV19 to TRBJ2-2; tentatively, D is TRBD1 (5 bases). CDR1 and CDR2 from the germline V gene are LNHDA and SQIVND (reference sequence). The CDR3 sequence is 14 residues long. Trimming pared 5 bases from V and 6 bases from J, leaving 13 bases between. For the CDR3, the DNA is TGTGCCAGTAGTGCTGTAGGGGTGGCCGGGGAGCTGTTTTTT. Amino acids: CASSAVGVAGELFF. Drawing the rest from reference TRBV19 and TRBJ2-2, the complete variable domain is DGGITQSPKYLFRKEGQNVTLSCEQNLNHDAMYWYRQDPGQGLRLIYYSQIVNDFQKGDIAEGYSVSREKKESFPLTVTSAQKNPTAFYLCASSAVGVAGELFFGEGSRLTVL.

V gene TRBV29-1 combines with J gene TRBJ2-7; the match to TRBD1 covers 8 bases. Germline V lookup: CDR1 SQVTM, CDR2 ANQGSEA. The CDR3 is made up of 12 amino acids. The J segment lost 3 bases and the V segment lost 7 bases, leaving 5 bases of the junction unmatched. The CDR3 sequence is CSGRGPSYEQYF. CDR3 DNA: TGCAGCGGCAGGGGGCCAAGCTACGAGCAGTACTTC.

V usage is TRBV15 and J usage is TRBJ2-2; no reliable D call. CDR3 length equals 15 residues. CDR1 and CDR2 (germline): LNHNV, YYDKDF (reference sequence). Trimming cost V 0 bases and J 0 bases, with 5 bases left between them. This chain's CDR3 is CATSREYPNTGELFF. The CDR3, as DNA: TGTGCCACCAGCAGAGAATATCCGAACACCGGGGAGCTGTTTTTT.

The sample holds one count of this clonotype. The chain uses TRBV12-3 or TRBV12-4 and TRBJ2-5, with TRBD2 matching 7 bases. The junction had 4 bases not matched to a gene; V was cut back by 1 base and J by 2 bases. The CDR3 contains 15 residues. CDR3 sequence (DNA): TGTGCCAGCAGTTTAGTTTTGCGGGGGCAAGAGACCCAGTACTTC. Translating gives CASSLVLRGQETQYF.

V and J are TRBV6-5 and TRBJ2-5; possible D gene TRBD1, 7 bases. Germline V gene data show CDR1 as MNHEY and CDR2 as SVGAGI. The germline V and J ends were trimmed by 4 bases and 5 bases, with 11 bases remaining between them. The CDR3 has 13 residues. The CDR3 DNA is TGTGCCAGCAGTTCGACAGGGAGGGAGACCCAGTACTTC. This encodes CASSSTGRETQYF.

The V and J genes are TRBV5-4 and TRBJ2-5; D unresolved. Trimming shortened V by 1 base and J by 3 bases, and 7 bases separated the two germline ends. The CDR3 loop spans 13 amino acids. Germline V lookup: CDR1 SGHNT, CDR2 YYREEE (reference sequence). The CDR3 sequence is CASSLLVEETQYF. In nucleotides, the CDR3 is TGTGCCAGCAGCTTGTTGGTTGAAGAGACCCAGTACTTC.

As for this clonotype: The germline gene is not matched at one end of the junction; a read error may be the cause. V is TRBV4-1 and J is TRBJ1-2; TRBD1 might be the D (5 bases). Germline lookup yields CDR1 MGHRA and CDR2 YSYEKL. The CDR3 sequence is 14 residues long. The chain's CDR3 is CASSHLGQGRGYTF. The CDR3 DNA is TGTGCCAGCAGCCATCTCGGCCAGGGCCGCGGCTACACCTTC.

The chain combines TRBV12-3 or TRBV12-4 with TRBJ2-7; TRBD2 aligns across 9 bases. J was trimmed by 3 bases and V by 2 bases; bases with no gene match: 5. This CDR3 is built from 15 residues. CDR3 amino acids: CASSLRSSGDYEQYF. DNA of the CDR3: TGTGCCAGCAGTTTAAGGTCTAGCGGGGACTACGAGCAGTACTTC.

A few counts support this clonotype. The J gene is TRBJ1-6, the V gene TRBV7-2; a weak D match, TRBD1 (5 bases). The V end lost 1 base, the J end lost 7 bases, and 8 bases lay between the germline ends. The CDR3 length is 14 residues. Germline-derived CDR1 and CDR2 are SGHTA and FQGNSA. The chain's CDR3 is CASSLDRRNSPLHF. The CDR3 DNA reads TGTGCCAGCAGCTTAGACAGGAGGAATTCACCCCTCCACTTT. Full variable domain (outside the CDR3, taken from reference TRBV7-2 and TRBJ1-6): GAGVSQSPSNKVTEKGKDVELRCDPISGHTALYWYRQSLGQGLEFLIYFQGNSAPDKSGLPSDRFSAERTGGSVSTLTIQRTQQEDSAVYLCASSLDRRNSPLHFGNGTRLTVT.

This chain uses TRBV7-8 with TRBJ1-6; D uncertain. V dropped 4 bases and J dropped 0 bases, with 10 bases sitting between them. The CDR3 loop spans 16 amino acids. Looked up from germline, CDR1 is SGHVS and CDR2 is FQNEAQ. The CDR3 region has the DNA TGTGCCAGCAGCTGGTACACGAGCTCCTATAATTCACCCCTCCACTTT. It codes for CASSWYTSSYNSPLHF.

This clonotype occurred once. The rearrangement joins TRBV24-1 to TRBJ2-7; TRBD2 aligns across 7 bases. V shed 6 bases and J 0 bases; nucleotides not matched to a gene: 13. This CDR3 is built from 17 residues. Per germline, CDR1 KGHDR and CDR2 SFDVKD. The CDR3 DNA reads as TGTGCCACCAGTCTCGTTTCTATCGAGCGGGACTCCTACGAGCAGTACTTC. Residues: CATSLVSIERDSYEQYF.

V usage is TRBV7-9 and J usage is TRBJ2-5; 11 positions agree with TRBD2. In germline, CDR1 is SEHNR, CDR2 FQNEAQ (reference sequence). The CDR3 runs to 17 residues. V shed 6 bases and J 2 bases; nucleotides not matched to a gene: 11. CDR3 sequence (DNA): TGTGCCAGCAGTCCCGGGACTAGCGGCGTAACACAAGAGACCCAGTACTTC. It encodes CASSPGTSGVTQETQYF.

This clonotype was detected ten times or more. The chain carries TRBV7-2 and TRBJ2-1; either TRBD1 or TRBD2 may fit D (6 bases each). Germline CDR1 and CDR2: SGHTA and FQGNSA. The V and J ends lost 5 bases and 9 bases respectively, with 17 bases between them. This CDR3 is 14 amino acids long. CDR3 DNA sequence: TGTGCCAGCAGCCCGGGGGCTAGCTCCCTTGAGCAGTTCTTC. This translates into CASSPGASSLEQFF.

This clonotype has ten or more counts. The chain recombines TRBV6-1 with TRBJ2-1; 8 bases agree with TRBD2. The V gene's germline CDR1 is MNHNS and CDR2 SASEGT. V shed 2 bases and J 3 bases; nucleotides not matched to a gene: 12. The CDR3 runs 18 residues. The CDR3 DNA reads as TGTGCCAGCAGTGAAAAAGGGGGGTCTAGCGGGTTCTACAATGAGCAGTTCTTC. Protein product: CASSEKGGSSGFYNEQFF.

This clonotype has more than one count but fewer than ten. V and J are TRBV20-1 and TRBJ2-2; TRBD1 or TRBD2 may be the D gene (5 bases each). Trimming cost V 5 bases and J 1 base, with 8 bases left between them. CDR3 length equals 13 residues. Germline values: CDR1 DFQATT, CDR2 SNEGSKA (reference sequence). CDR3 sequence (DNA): TGCAGTGCTGGAGGACAGAACACCGGGGAGCTGTTTTTT. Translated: CSAGGQNTGELFF.

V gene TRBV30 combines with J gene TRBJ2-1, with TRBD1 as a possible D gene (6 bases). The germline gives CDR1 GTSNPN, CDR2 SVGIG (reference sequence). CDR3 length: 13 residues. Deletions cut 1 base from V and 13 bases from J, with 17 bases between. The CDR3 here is CAWSARLQGFQFF. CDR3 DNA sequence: TGTGCCTGGAGTGCTCGACTCCAGGGGTTCCAGTTCTTC.

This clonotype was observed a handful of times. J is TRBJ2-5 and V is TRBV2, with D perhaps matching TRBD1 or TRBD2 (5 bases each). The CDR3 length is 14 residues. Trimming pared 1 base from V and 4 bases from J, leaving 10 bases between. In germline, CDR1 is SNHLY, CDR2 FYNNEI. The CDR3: CASSEERGGETQYF. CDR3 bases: TGTGCCAGCAGTGAAGAGAGGGGCGGAGAGACCCAGTACTTC.

The CDR3 here is CASEVRTGRNEQYF. Here the CDR3 DNA reads TGTGCCAGCGAGGTGCGGACAGGGAGAAACGAGCAGTACTTC. The V call is TRBV6-2 or TRBV6-3, the J call TRBJ2-7; TRBD1 aligns across 8 bases. Trimming took 8 bases from V and 5 from J; bases not matched to a gene: 11. The CDR3 has 14 amino acids. Germline CDR1 and CDR2: MNHEY and SVGEGT.

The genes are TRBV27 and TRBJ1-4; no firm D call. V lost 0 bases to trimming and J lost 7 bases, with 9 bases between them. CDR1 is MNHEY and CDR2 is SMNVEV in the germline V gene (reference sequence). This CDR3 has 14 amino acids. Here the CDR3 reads CASSLSFRVEKLFF. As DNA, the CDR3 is TGTGCCAGCAGTTTATCGTTCAGAGTTGAAAAACTGTTTTTT.

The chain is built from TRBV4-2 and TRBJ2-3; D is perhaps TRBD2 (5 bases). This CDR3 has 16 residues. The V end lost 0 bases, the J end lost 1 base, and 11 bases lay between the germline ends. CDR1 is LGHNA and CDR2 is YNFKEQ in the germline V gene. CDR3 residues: CASSQERLLGTDTQYF. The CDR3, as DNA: TGTGCCAGCAGCCAAGAGAGACTACTTGGCACAGATACGCAGTATTTT.

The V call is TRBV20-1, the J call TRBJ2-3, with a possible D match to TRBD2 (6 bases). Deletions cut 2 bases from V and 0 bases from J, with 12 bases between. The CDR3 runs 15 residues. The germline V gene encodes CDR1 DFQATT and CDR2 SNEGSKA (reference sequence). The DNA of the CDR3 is TGCAGTGCTAGACGATGGGGGACTAGCACAGATACGCAGTATTTT. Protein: CSARRWGTSTDTQYF.

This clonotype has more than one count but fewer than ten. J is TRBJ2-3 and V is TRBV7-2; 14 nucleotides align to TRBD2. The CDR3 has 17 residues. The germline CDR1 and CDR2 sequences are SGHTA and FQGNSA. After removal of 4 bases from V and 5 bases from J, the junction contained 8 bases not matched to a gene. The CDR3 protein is CASSSRLAGGRGDTQYF. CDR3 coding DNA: TGTGCCAGCAGCTCGCGACTAGCGGGGGGGCGGGGAGATACGCAGTATTTT.

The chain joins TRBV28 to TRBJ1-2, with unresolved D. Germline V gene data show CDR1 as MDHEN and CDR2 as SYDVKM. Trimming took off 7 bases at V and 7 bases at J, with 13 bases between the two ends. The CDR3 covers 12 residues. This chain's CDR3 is CASTGPDFGYTF. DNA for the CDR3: TGTGCCAGCACCGGACCTGACTTTGGCTACACCTTC.

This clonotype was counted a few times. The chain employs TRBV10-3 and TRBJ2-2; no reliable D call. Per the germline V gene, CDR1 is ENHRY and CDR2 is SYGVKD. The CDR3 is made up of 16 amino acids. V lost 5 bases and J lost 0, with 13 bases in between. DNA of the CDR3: TGTGCCATCAGTCCCCTCGGTCCGGCGAACACCGGGGAGCTGTTTTTT. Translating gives CAISPLGPANTGELFF.

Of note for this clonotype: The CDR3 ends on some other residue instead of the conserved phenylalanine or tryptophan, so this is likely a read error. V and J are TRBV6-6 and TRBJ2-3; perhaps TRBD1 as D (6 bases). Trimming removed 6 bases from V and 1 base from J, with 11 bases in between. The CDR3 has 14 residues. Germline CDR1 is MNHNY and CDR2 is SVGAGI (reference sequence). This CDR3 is CASRQQGGTDTQYI. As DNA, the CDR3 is TGTGCCAGCAGACAACAGGGAGGCACAGATACGCAGTATATT.

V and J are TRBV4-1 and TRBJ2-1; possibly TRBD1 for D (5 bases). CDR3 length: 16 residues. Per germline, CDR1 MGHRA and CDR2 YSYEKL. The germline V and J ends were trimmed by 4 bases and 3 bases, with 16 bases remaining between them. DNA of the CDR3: TGCGCCAGCAGCCCCGGACAAGGGGCGAACTACAATGAGCAGTTCTTC. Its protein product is CASSPGQGANYNEQFF.

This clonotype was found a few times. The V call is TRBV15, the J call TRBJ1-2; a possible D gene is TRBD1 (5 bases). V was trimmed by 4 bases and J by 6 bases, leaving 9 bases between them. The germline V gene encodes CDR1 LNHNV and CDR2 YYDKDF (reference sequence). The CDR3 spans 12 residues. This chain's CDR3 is CATSKGPDGYTF. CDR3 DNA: TGTGCCACCAGCAAGGGGCCAGATGGCTACACCTTC.

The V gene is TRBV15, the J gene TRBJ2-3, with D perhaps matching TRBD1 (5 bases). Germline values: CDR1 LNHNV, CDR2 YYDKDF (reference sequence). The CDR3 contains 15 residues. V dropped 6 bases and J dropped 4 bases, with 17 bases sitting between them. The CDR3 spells CATSKGFLWADTQYF. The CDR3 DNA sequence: TGTGCCACCAGTAAGGGGTTTCTCTGGGCAGATACGCAGTATTTT.

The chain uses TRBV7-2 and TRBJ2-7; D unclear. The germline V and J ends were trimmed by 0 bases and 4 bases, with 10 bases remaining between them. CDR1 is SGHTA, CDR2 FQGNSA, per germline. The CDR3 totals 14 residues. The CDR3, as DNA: TGTGCCAGCAGCTTAGCCCCCTTTTCTTACGAGCAGTACTTC. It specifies CASSLAPFSYEQYF.

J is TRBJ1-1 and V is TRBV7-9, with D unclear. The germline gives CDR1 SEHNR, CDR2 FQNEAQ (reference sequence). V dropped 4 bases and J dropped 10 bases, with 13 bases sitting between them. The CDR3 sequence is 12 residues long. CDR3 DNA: TGTGCCAGCAGCTCTGACTGGGGTGGAGCTTTCTTT. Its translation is CASSSDWGGAFF.

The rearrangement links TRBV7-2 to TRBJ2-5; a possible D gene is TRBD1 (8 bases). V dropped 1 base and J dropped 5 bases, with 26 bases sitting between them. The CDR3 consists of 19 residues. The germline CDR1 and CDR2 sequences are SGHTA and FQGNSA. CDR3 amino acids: CASSLVAGQGRLADETQYF. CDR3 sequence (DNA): TGTGCCAGCAGCTTAGTCGCCGGACAGGGCAGACTAGCCGACGAGACCCAGTACTTC.

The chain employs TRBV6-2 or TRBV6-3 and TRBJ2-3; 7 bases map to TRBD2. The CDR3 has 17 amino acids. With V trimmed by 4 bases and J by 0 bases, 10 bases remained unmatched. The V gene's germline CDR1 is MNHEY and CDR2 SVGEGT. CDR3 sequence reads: CASSFPGGSSSTDTQYF. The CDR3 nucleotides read TGTGCCAGCAGTTTCCCGGGGGGATCATCTAGCACAGATACGCAGTATTTT.